This T cell receptor beta chain was found in a study of cytomegalovirus exposure and HLA in healthy donors. Study-level background: In terms of ancestry, the Caucasian-associated cluster contained 81% of the 300 to 400 genotyped donors. Whole-study results and caveats: It was only CMV serostatus that was available as immune exposure information. With further analysis later on, most CMV-associated TCR beta chains appeared HLA-restricted.

PCR primers comprised 60 Vbeta and 13 Jbeta primers. Using immunoSEQ multiplex PCR, the repertoire was profiled, and TCRdb retains in-frame clones only, with some absent. The sample has some 77,000 clones; 79% are singletons. Concerning this clone: What it recognizes is unknown.

The CDR3 is 19 amino acids. V dropped 3 bases and J dropped 5; count of bases not matched to a gene: 15. CDR1 SGHTA and CDR2 FQGNSA come from the germline V gene. Specimen: PBMCs. The TCR comes from a man aged 25-40 years in good health and CMV-seronegative. The genes are TRBV7-2 and TRBJ2-1, with 11 bases identical to TRBD2. The CDR3 bases are TGTGCCAGCAGCTTCCGAAATAGCGGGGGGGTGAGTGCAAACAATGAGCAGTTCTTC. Amino acid sequence: CASSFRNSGGVSANNEQFF.